Described below is a single TCR beta chain sequence and its context. The data were taken from a study of cytomegalovirus exposure and HLA in healthy donors. This PCR relied on a set of 60 Vbeta primers and 13 Jbeta primers. Clones were read by immunoSEQ multiplex PCR, and TCRdb kept only the in-frame ones, dropping some. The sample holds a few hundred thousand clones, 70% to 80% seen once. Trimming stripped 8 bases from V and 1 base from J, with 11 bases between. Germline lookup yields CDR1 SGHTA and CDR2 FQGTGA. The CDR3 has 13 residues. The sample comprised PBMCs. This TCR was recovered from a girl aged 2-10 years in good health and CMV-seronegative. The chain uses TRBV7-3 and TRBJ1-1; D call uncertain. The CDR3 is CASAVVPNTEAFF. CDR3 sequence (DNA): TGTGCCAGCGCCGTAGTTCCGAACACTGAAGCTTTCTTT.